A single T cell receptor beta chain is shown here with its context. As yet, its antigen is unknown. These data are taken from a study of cytomegalovirus exposure and HLA in healthy donors. About the research overall: The approximately 680 first-cohort repertoires and the approximately 110 validation repertoires shared the same platform, a later analysis reported. Findings and limits, study-wide: Confirmation was obtained in vitro that a few CMV-associated chains are specific for CMV antigens.

Profiling relied on immunoSEQ multiplex PCR, and the TCRdb table lists in-frame clones only, not all of them. The sample holds about 220,000 clones, about nine tenths seen once. Germline V lookup: CDR1 MNHEY, CDR2 SVGAGI. V lost 8 bases to trimming and J lost 0 bases, with 14 bases between them. The CDR3 loop spans 14 amino acids. This receptor was obtained from a woman between 18 and 30 years old in good health and CMV-seronegative. The specimen sequenced was PBMCs. This chain links TRBV6-5 with TRBJ2-7; perhaps TRBD2 as D (6 bases). CDR3 in DNA: TGTGCCAGCGGTTGGGGGGAGGCCTCCTACGAGCAGTACTTC. It specifies CASGWGEASYEQYF.